Described below is a single TCR beta chain sequence and its context. Its antigen is not identified. This sample is part of a study of human CD4 T cells and Enterobacteriaceae. Germline-derived CDR1 and CDR2 are SEHNR and FQNEAQ (reference sequence). The CDR3 extends over 16 amino acids. Trimming stripped 0 bases from V and 1 base from J, with 11 bases between. Ex vivo total memory CD4+ cells were sequenced at deep level. Assay used: immunoSEQ multiplex PCR; TCRdb lists only in-frame clones, some missing. The table records just under 30,000 clones, 70% to 85% of them present only once. All CD4+ cells other than CD45RA+CCR7+CD95- naive cells were sorted as memory, over 98% pure. Overall study results and limits: Ex vivo clonotype reactivity was inferred only by sequence matching.

This TCR derives from a human donor in good health. Sequencing was carried out using memory CD4+ T cells from blood. The chain recombines TRBV7-9 with TRBJ2-3; unclear D gene. The CDR3 is CASSLARPLGTDTQYF. The CDR3 DNA reads TGTGCCAGCAGCTTAGCGCGGCCGCTCGGCACAGATACGCAGTATTTT.